One and the same sample provided the 21 T cell receptor beta chains below, sequenced in a study of blood T cell repertoires in COVID-19. Profiled with immunoSEQ multiplex PCR; TCRdb holds only in-frame clones, not every one. Of approximately 60,000 clones in the sample, 85% were seen once. Sequenced input: peripheral blood. The source is a human donor in a cohort sampled during active COVID-19.

The V gene is TRBV4-2, the J gene TRBJ2-5; TRBD2 matches 8 bases. Trimming cost V 3 bases and J 5 bases; bases outside gene matches: 8. This CDR3 region has 15 residues. From germline, CDR1 is LGHNA and CDR2 YNFKEQ. CDR3 sequence: CASSQRRGGLETQYF. The CDR3 DNA reads as TGTGCCAGCAGCCAGAGACGGGGGGGGCTGGAGACCCAGTACTTC.

The CDR3, as DNA: TGTGCCGCCGGACAGTTGGGAGCGGGGGGGGGCGACGAGCAGTACTTC. Protein product: CAAGQLGAGGGDEQYF. This chain joins TRBV10-3 and TRBJ2-7; 10 nucleotides align to TRBD2. CDR1 and CDR2 (germline): ENHRY, SYGVKD. CDR3 length: 16 amino acids. The V segment lost 11 bases and the J segment 5 bases; nucleotides outside the gene matches: 18.

The rearrangement links TRBV9 to TRBJ2-3; 8 bases are shared with TRBD2. Germline CDR1 SGDLS, CDR2 YYNGEE. The junction had 15 bases not matched to a gene; V was cut back by 0 bases and J by 6 bases. The CDR3 has 18 residues. DNA for the CDR3: TGTGCCAGCAGCGTAGACTTTACAGGACTAGCCGGGGCGGATACGCAGTATTTT. Its protein product is CASSVDFTGLAGADTQYF. Combining the CDR3 with reference TRBV9 and TRBJ2-3 gives the whole variable domain DSGVTQTPKHLITATGQRVTLRCSPRSGDLSVYWYQQSLDQGLQFLIQYYNGEERAKGNILERFSAQQFPDLHSELNLSSLELGDSALYFCASSVDFTGLAGADTQYFGPGTRLTVL.

The chain has TRBV19 and TRBJ1-2; 7 bases agree with TRBD1. CDR1 and CDR2 (germline): LNHDA, SQIVND (reference sequence). The J segment lost 3 bases and the V segment lost 5 bases, leaving 6 bases of the junction unmatched. The CDR3 consists of 14 residues. The CDR3 here is CASSVLTGDYGYTF. In DNA form, the CDR3 reads TGTGCCAGTAGTGTCCTTACAGGGGACTATGGCTACACCTTC.

The chain has TRBV9 and TRBJ2-3; tentative D call: TRBD1 (5 bases). V lost 3 bases, J lost 2 bases, and 13 bases lay in between. In germline, CDR1 is SGDLS, CDR2 YYNGEE. This CDR3 comprises 15 residues. The CDR3 loop reads CASSDPKGFTDTQYF. CDR3 DNA sequence: TGTGCCAGCAGCGACCCTAAGGGGTTCACAGATACGCAGTATTTT.

This clone was picked up a small number of times. The chain has TRBV4-1 and TRBJ1-6; no definite D call. The V end was cut by 5 bases, the J end by 9 bases, with 14 bases between. The germline V gene encodes CDR1 MGHRA and CDR2 YSYEKL. CDR3 length: 14 amino acids. The CDR3 sequence is CASSAGSAGSPLHF. The CDR3 bases are TGCGCCAGCAGCGCCGGCTCCGCGGGTTCACCCCTCCACTTT.

The chain recombines TRBV3-1 (or the pseudogene TRBV3-2) with TRBJ2-7; the match to TRBD1 covers 7 bases. The trim removed 1 base at V and 4 bases at J, leaving 7 bases unmatched. Germline CDR1 LGHDT, CDR2 YNNKEL (reference sequence). This CDR3 region has 15 residues. CDR3 in amino acids: CASSQATGAFYEQYF. DNA for the CDR3: TGTGCCAGCAGCCAAGCTACAGGGGCTTTTTACGAGCAGTACTTC.

V gene TRBV24-1 combines with J gene TRBJ2-7; weak D call: TRBD2 (5 bases). Per germline, CDR1 KGHDR and CDR2 SFDVKD. The V and J ends lost 10 bases and 1 base respectively, with 10 bases between them. The CDR3 is 12 residues long. In nucleotides, the CDR3 is TGTGCCACTGCCGGGGAGTCCTACGAGCAGTACTTC. Translation: CATAGESYEQYF.

The chain couples TRBV11-2 to TRBJ2-5; D is undetermined. V was cut by 1 base and J by 4 bases, with 10 bases left in between. The CDR3 covers 14 residues. The germline V gene encodes CDR1 SGHAT and CDR2 FQNNGV. The CDR3 sequence is CASSLVPPGETQYF. CDR3 coding DNA: TGTGCCAGCAGCTTAGTCCCGCCAGGAGAGACCCAGTACTTC.

The V call is TRBV27, the J call TRBJ1-2, with unresolved D. In germline, CDR1 is MNHEY, CDR2 SMNVEV (reference sequence). CDR3 length: 11 amino acids. V was cut by 6 bases and J by 5 bases, with 7 bases left in between. CDR3 amino acids: CASRGGYGYTF. Here the CDR3 DNA reads TGTGCCAGCAGGGGAGGATATGGCTACACCTTC.

V gene TRBV10-3 combines with J gene TRBJ2-3, with TRBD2 identical over 8 bases. Trimming at V came to 6 bases and at J to 5 bases, leaving 10 bases not matched to a gene. The CDR3 has 15 amino acids. Per germline, CDR1 ENHRY and CDR2 SYGVKD. Here the CDR3 DNA reads TGTGCCATCAGACCGGGACTAGTGAGTGGAGATACGCAGTATTTT. Its translation: CAIRPGLVSGDTQYF.

The chain joins TRBV6-6 to TRBJ2-7, with TRBD1 matching 9 bases. Per germline, CDR1 MNHNY and CDR2 SVGAGI (reference sequence). CDR3 size: 15 residues. V lost 5 bases and J lost 6; bases outside the gene matches: 11. CDR3: CASSPQRQGGSEQYF. CDR3 nucleotides: TGTGCCAGCAGTCCCCAAAGACAGGGGGGCTCCGAGCAGTACTTC.

V is TRBV10-2 and J is TRBJ2-5; tentative D call: TRBD1 (6 bases). From germline, CDR1 is WSHSY and CDR2 SAAADI. V was clipped by 3 bases and J by 0 bases, with 8 bases between them. The CDR3 contains 14 residues. The CDR3 DNA reads TGCGCCAGCAGTGATCACAGGGACCAAGAGACCCAGTACTTC. Translation gives CASSDHRDQETQYF.

This chain uses TRBV10-2 with TRBJ1-5; D is possibly TRBD1 (6 bases). Germline CDR1 reads WSHSY; CDR2 reads SAAADI. V was trimmed by 5 bases and J by 2 bases, leaving 16 bases between them. The CDR3 is 16 residues long. The CDR3 DNA reads as TGCGCCAGCAGTCCAAAAGACAGGTATGGCAATCAGCCCCAGCATTTT. Protein product: CASSPKDRYGNQPQHF.

The chain links TRBV6-1 to TRBJ2-3; D ambiguous. CDR3 size: 11 residues. Trimming cost V 3 bases and J 9 bases, with 7 bases left between them. Germline-derived CDR1 and CDR2 are MNHNS and SASEGT. CDR3 sequence (DNA): TGTGCCAGCAGTGATAGGCGGACGCAGTATTTT. Amino acids: CASSDRRTQYF.

The chain employs TRBV7-9 and TRBJ1-2; D is ambiguous. This CDR3 comprises 14 residues. Germline values: CDR1 SEHNR, CDR2 FQNEAQ (reference sequence). The V end lost 0 bases, the J end lost 4 bases, and 9 bases lay between the germline ends. CDR3: CASSLAQRPYGYTF. CDR3 nucleotides: TGTGCCAGCAGCTTAGCCCAGAGGCCCTATGGCTACACCTTC. Full variable domain (remainder filled in from reference TRBV7-9 and TRBJ1-2): DTGVSQNPRHKITKRGQNVTFRCDPISEHNRLYWYRQTLGQGPEFLTYFQNEAQLEKSRLLSDRFSAERPKGSFSTLEIQRTEQGDSAMYLCASSLAQRPYGYTFGSGTRLTVV.

The rearrangement uses TRBV3-1 (or the pseudogene TRBV3-2) and TRBJ2-2; D is unclear. Trimming cost V 3 bases and J 1 base, with 12 bases left between them. CDR1 is LGHDT, CDR2 YNNKEL, per germline (reference sequence). This CDR3 spans 16 amino acids. The CDR3 DNA reads TGTGCCAGCAGCCAGAGCGTGATAGTGAACACCGGGGAGCTGTTTTTT. Its translation is CASSQSVIVNTGELFF.

V usage is TRBV4-3 and J usage is TRBJ2-7, with D possibly matching TRBD1 (5 bases). The CDR3 is 12 residues long. The germline V gene has CDR1 LGHNA and CDR2 YSLEER. The germline V and J ends were trimmed by 0 bases and 12 bases, with 12 bases remaining between them. CDR3: CASSQDTGQRYF. CDR3 bases: TGCGCCAGCAGCCAAGATACCGGACAACGGTACTTC.

The CDR3 spells CATSIGRVKVNTEAFF. For the CDR3, the DNA is TGTGCCACCAGCATAGGCAGGGTGAAAGTGAACACTGAAGCTTTCTTT. The V gene is TRBV15, the J gene TRBJ1-1; possible D gene TRBD1, 5 bases. The germline V and J ends were trimmed by 4 bases and 0 bases, with 15 bases remaining between them. The CDR3 runs 16 residues. The germline CDR1 and CDR2 sequences are LNHNV and YYDKDF (reference sequence).

This chain connects TRBV7-2 to TRBJ2-5; TRBD1 matches at 9 bases. The CDR3 sequence is 14 residues long. The junction had 5 bases not matched to a gene; V was cut back by 5 bases and J by 4 bases. Looked up from germline, CDR1 is SGHTA and CDR2 is FQGNSA. CDR3 amino acids: CASSPGQGRETQYF. CDR3 nucleotides: TGTGCCAGCAGCCCGGGACAGGGAAGAGAGACCCAGTACTTC.

The chain combines TRBV14 with TRBJ1-2; 11 nucleotides align to TRBD1. The CDR3 is made up of 15 amino acids. The trim removed 3 bases at V and 3 bases at J, leaving 3 bases unmatched. CDR1 is SGHDN, CDR2 FVKESK, per germline. CDR3 coding DNA: TGTGCCAGCAGCCAGGACAGGGGGCGGGACTATGGCTACACCTTC. It yields the protein CASSQDRGRDYGYTF.